These 6 T cell receptor beta chains came from one sample sequenced in a study of blood T cell repertoires in COVID-19 (dated by TCRdb to 2018 to 2021). The method was the immunoSEQ multiplex PCR assay. Sourced from immuneACCESS, this table was stored by TCRdb with only in-frame sequences that have V and J called. A share of the clones is absent; for the studies checked, an unresolved V gene accounts for under half, and the remainder has no known explanation. The sample table records hundreds of thousands of clones; 88% of these occur just once. Clones ranked in the top ten supply approximately 14% of the sample. The sample consisted of PBMCs or T cells enriched from blood (not recorded which). These receptors all stem from a woman in her forties or fifties with acute COVID-19.

This clone was seen only once. The chain employs TRBV7-9 and TRBJ2-3; 9 bases line up with TRBD2. The trim removed 0 bases at V and 1 base at J, leaving 2 bases unmatched. The germline gives CDR1 SEHNR, CDR2 FQNEAQ (reference sequence). The CDR3 is 16 residues long. The CDR3 spells CASSLAGGRGTDTQYF. CDR3 sequence (DNA): TGTGCCAGCAGCTTAGCGGGCGGGAGGGGCACAGATACGCAGTATTTT.

This clone occurred once. The chain combines TRBV28 with TRBJ1-5; D uncertain. Germline CDR1 reads MDHEN; CDR2 reads SYDVKM. The V end lost 5 bases, the J end lost 4 bases, and 3 bases lay between the germline ends. The CDR3 loop spans 11 amino acids. The CDR3 protein is CASSVNQPQHF. DNA for the CDR3: TGTGCCAGCAGTGTAAATCAGCCCCAGCATTTT.

This chain links TRBV2 with TRBJ1-4; 10 bases fit TRBD1. The CDR3 loop spans 15 amino acids. From germline, CDR1 is SNHLY and CDR2 FYNNEI. V lost 7 bases to trimming and J lost 2 bases; unmatched junction nucleotides: 4. CDR3 bases: TGTGCCAGCAAGGACAGGGGGGCCACTAATGAAAAACTGTTTTTT. Translating gives CASKDRGATNEKLFF.

The J gene is TRBJ2-1, the V gene TRBV9; 11 positions match TRBD2. J was trimmed by 9 bases and V by 4 bases; bases with no gene match: 9. The CDR3 has 15 amino acids. Germline CDR1 reads SGDLS; CDR2 reads YYNGEE. The CDR3 sequence: CASSQTSGSWAEQFF. The CDR3, as DNA: TGTGCCAGCAGCCAAACTAGCGGGAGTTGGGCTGAGCAGTTCTTC.

CDR3 bases: TGTGCCAGCAGCTCCCCCCCCTGGGGGCGATCCTACGAGCAGTACTTC. This gives the protein CASSSPPWGRSYEQYF. This chain links TRBV5-6 with TRBJ2-7, with D tentatively TRBD1 (6 bases). V shed 3 bases and J shed 1 base, with 17 bases lying between them. The CDR3 covers 16 residues. CDR1 and CDR2 (germline): SGHDT, YYEEEE.

The chain carries TRBV19 and TRBJ1-1; 10 bases match TRBD1. The V segment lost 7 bases and the J segment 12 bases; nucleotides outside the gene matches: 8. Germline V gene sequence: CDR1 LNHDA, CDR2 SQIVND (reference sequence). This CDR3 region has 12 residues. DNA of the CDR3: TGTGCCAGTATCGAGGGACAGGGGCGGACTTTCTTT. Its protein is CASIEGQGRTFF.